This T cell receptor beta chain was captured by sequencing in a study of CXCR3-negative and CXCR3-positive naive CD8 T cells. Whole-study results and caveats: Researchers report CXCR3 expression partially decreased after cryopreservation, with fresh PBMCs used in most assays. Against CXCR3-negative naive cells, CXCR3-positive naive cells showed more hydrophobic TRB CDR3s.

As regards this clonotype: The antigen is undetermined.

Researchers reported sorting every CD8+ T cell subset in triplicate, roughly 300,000 cells per sort. The authors gated naive CD8+ T cells as CD45RO-CCR7+CD27+CD95-. This CDR3 comprises 14 residues. Germline V gene sequence: CDR1 MDHEN, CDR2 SYDVKM. The authors made the TRB cDNA libraries by 5' RACE using UMI labels. Reanalyzing the 5' RACE reads, TCRdb keeps one entry per CDR3 protein, without DNA. Across about 94,000 distinct CDR3 sequences, the top ten clones capture 0.5% to 0.55% of the sample. The TCR was taken from a human donor in good health. Some clones in this sample may be carry-over from other donors' samples. Input material: naive CXCR3+ CD8+ T cells from blood. The subset was: CD45RO-CCR7+CD27+CD95- naive CD8+ T cells expressing CXCR3 (TNR3+). J is TRBJ1-5 and V is TRBV28; TCRdb picks TRBD1, but there is no DNA to check that call. This chain's CDR3 is CASSYPDRGQPQHF.